These T cell receptor beta chains were read from a single sample in a study of identical twins. TCRdb reprocessed the 5' RACE reads via MiXCR and lists one record per CDR3 protein. The table records about 200,000 distinct CDR3 sequences, about 10% of them present only once. Input material: memory T cells sorted from blood. Receptors originate from a man between 45 and 60 years old in good health. Each CDR3 is given without its conserved first and last residue. Some rows mark clone size as missing; the rest say once, few, many or name a class of expanded clone.

TRBV20-1	-	SAAQGAGNTIY
TRBV5-1	many	ASSFEGPYNEQF
TRBV28	-	ASSASLGLVGEETQY
TRBV12-3/TRBV12-4	many	ASSFPGLGAF
TRBV18	-	ASSPSLSSTDTQY
TRBV19	few	ASSSGYFGRQSSYEQY
TRBV6-1	few	ASSRQGFGLNTEAF
TRBV20-1	-	SATQGESYGYT
TRBV24-1	-	ATSTGRHGYT
TRBV4-1	few	ASSQDYGGQIKY
TRBV5-1	few	ASSLTGTSGDTQY
TRBV20-1	-	SSSTGTNEKLF
TRBV7-8	many	ASSPRGDRRFGETQY
TRBV11-2	many	ASSLIQGEETQY
TRBV7-2	many	ASGEGVVDKNIQY
TRBV4-2	many	ASSTTGDYGSGIQY
TRBV7-9	many	ASSSRTNEKLF
TRBV10-3	many	AISESGGLNTEAF
TRBV6-1	few	ASSPLDSNYGYT
TRBV12-3/TRBV12-4	few	ASSPRRGGGTEAF
TRBV3-1	-	ASSHAETHNEQF
TRBV28	few	ASRQGNNQPQH
TRBV20-1	few	SARVSLSETQY
TRBV9	many	ASNRVEETQY
TRBV9	many	ASSIDSGSTDTQY
TRBV29-1	few	SVGGYSGELF
TRBV10-3	many	ATRWSEDTEAF
TRBV4-3	many	ASSLGVADLGNEQF
TRBV24-1	many	ATSDPNEQF
TRBV27	many	ASSLSLAGAYEQY
TRBV5-1	-	ASSLGTSGSGLDTQY
TRBV5-1	many	ASSMGDRDLFEAF
TRBV4-3	few	ASSQVWSGAYEQY
TRBV29-1	many	SVSSPGDYEQY
TRBV3-1	-	ASSRADNSPLH
TRBV7-2	many	ASSLARQGYT
TRBV6-1	few	ASKGGLVLSGELF
TRBV29-1	many	SAGTSNYNEQF
TRBV11-2	many	ASTPGGDTQY
TRBV20-1	many	SAQKSRYEQY